This T cell receptor (beta chain) derives from a study of blood T cell repertoires in COVID-19. The wider study: T cells, B-cell-depleted T cells, or PBMCs supplied cDNA or gDNA.

The method was immunoSEQ multiplex PCR; TCRdb's version includes in-frame clones alone and lacks a portion of them. The profile shows about 250,000 clones, over 75% of them singletons. The study recruited people aged roughly 18 to 95 years across 24 US areas. A COVID-19 case was met by exposed participants within 2 weeks before study entry. The clonotype was recovered from a woman aged 40 to 55 who had been exposed to COVID-19. Sequenced input: PBMCs or T cells enriched from blood (not recorded which).

Here the CDR3 DNA reads TGTGCCAGTAGTAACGCCTTGAGGGTGCATCAGCCCCAGCATTTT. Its protein is CASSNALRVHQPQHF. The rearrangement uses TRBV19 and TRBJ1-5; D remains unclear. CDR1 is LNHDA, CDR2 SQIVND, per germline (reference sequence). The CDR3 is 15 amino acids. V was pared by 4 bases and J by 5 bases, with 15 bases between. Full variable domain (missing parts from reference TRBV19 and TRBJ1-5): DGGITQSPKYLFRKEGQNVTLSCEQNLNHDAMYWYRQDPGQGLRLIYYSQIVNDFQKGDIAEGYSVSREKKESFPLTVTSAQKNPTAFYLCASSNALRVHQPQHFGDGTRLSIL.